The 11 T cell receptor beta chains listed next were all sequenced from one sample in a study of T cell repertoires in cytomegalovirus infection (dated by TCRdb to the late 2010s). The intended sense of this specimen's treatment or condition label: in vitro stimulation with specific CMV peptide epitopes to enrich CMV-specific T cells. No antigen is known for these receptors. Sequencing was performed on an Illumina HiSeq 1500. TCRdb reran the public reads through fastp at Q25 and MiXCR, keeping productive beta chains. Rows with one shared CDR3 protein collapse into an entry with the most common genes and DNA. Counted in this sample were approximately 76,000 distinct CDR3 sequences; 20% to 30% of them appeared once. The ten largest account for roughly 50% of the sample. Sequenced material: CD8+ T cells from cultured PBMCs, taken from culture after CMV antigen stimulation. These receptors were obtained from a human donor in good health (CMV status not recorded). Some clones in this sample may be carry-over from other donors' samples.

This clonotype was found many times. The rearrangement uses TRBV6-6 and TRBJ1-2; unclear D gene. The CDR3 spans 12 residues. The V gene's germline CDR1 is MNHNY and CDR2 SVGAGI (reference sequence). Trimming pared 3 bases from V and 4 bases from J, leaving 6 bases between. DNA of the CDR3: TGTGCCAGCAGTTATGAGACCTATGGCTACACCTTC. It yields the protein CASSYETYGYTF.

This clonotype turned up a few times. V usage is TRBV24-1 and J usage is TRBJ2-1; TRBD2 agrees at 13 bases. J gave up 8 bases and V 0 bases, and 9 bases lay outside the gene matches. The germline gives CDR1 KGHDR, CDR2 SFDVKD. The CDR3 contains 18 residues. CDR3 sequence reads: CATSDLRRTSGGRDEQFF. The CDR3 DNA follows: TGTGCCACCAGTGATTTGAGACGGACTAGCGGGGGCCGGGATGAGCAGTTCTTC.

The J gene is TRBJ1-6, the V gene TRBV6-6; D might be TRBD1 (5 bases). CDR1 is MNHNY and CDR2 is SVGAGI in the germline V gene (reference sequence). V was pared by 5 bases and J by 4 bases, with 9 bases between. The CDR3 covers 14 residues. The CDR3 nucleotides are TGTGCCAGCAGTGGCCAGGGTTATAATTCACCCCTCCACTTT. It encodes CASSGQGYNSPLHF.

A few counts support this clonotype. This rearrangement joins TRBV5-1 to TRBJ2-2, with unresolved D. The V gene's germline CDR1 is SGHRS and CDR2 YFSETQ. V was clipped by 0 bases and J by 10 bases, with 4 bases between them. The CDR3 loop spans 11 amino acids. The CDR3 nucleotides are TGCGCCAGCAGCTTGGGTGTGGAGCTGTTTTTT. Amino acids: CASSLGVELFF. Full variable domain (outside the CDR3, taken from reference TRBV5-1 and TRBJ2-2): KAGVTQTPRYLIKTRGQQVTLSCSPISGHRSVSWYQQTPGQGLQFLFEYFSETQRNKGNFPGRFSGRQFSNSRSEMNVSTLELGDSALYLCASSLGVELFFGEGSRLTVL.

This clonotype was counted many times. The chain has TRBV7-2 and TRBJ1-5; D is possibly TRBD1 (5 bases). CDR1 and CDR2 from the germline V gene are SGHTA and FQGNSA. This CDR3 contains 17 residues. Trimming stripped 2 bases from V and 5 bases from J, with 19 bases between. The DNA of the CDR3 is TGTGCCAGCAGCTTAAACGAGGGGCCCATGGTATATCAGCCCCAGCATTTT. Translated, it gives CASSLNEGPMVYQPQHF.

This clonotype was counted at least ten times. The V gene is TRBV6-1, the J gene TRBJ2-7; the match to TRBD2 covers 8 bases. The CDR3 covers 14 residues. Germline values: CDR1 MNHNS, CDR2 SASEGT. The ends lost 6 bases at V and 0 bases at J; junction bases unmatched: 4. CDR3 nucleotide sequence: TGTGCCAGCAGCGGCGGGGGGAGCTCCTACGAGCAGTACTTC. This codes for CASSGGGSSYEQYF.

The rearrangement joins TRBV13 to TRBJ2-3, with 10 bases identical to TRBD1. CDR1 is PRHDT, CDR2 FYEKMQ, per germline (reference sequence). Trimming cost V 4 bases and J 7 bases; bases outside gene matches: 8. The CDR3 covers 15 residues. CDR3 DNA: TGTGCCAGCAGCTCAACGGGACAGGGGAGGAATACGCAGTATTTT. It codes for CASSSTGQGRNTQYF.

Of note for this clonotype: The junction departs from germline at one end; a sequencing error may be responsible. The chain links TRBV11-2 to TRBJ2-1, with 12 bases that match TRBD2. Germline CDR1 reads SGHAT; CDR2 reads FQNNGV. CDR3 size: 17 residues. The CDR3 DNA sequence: TGTGCCAGCAGCCCCCGGACTAGCGGGATCTCCTACAATGTGCAGTTCTTC. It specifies CASSPRTSGISYNVQFF.

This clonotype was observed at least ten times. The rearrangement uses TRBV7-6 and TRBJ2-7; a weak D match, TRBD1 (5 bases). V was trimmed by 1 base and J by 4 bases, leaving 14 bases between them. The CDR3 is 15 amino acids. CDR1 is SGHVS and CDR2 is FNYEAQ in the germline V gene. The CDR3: CASSLGPGKAYEQYF. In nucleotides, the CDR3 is TGTGCCAGCAGCTTAGGCCCAGGGAAGGCTTACGAGCAGTACTTC.

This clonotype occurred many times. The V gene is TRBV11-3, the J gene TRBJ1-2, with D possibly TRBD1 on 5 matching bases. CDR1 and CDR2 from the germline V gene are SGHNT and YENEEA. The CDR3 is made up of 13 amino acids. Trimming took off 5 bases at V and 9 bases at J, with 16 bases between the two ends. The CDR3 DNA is TGTGCCAGCAGCCCCGGGGCCGGGGGGAGCTACACCTTC. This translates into CASSPGAGGSYTF.

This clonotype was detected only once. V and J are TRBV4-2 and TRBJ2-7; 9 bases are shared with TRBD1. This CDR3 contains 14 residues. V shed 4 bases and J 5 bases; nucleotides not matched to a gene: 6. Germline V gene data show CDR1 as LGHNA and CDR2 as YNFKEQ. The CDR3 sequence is CASSPRTGDDEQYF. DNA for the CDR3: TGTGCCAGCAGCCCTCGGACAGGGGATGACGAGCAGTACTTC.